Presented here are 25 T cell receptor beta chains from one specimen sequenced in a study of identical twins. TCRdb itself ran the 5' RACE reads through MiXCR, one entry per CDR3 protein. The sample lists roughly 630,000 distinct CDR3 sequences, 7.1% occurring once. The sample also formed part of further work on yellow fever vaccine responses in identical twins.

Source material: PBMCs. These receptors came from a woman aged 18 to 35 in good health.

This clonotype was observed a handful of times. The chain uses TRBV20-1 and TRBJ2-5, with D hard to call. CDR1 DFQATT and CDR2 SNEGSKA come from the germline V gene (reference sequence). The CDR3 length is 15 residues. V was cut by 2 bases and J by 4 bases, with 17 bases left in between. DNA for the CDR3: TGCAGTGCTAGACCCCAAGTGGGGTACGGAGAGACCCAGTACTTC. This codes for CSARPQVGYGETQYF.

The chain is built from TRBV6-1 and TRBJ2-1; 10 nucleotides align to TRBD2. This CDR3 has 19 amino acids. Germline values: CDR1 MNHNS, CDR2 SASEGT. J lost 0 bases, V lost 7 bases, and 15 bases had no gene match. This chain's CDR3 is CASKTRSGGAKGSYNEQFF. The CDR3 DNA follows: TGTGCCAGCAAAACCAGGAGCGGGGGGGCCAAAGGCTCCTACAATGAGCAGTTCTTC.

The V call is TRBV7-9, the J call TRBJ2-7; 7 bases align to TRBD2. Unmatched junction bases numbered 10, after V lost 5 bases and J lost 9 bases. This CDR3 has 13 amino acids. The germline CDR1 and CDR2 sequences are SEHNR and FQNEAQ (reference sequence). Here the CDR3 reads CASSHGTTPVQYV. DNA of the CDR3: TGTGCCAGCAGCCACGGGACTACGCCAGTGCAGTACGTC.

This chain uses TRBV12-3 or TRBV12-4 with TRBJ2-1; D gene unclear. CDR3 length: 12 residues. V shed 3 bases and J shed 8 bases, with 8 bases lying between them. This CDR3 reads CASSFLNYEQFF. For the CDR3, the DNA is TGTGCCAGCAGTTTCCTGAACTATGAGCAGTTCTTC.

This clonotype came up a few times. The chain recombines TRBV20-1 with TRBJ2-7; 7 bases are shared with TRBD2. Germline assignment: CDR1 DFQATT and CDR2 SNEGSKA (reference sequence). CDR3 length: 12 residues. V was pared by 6 bases and J by 6 bases, with 8 bases of the junction left unmatched. CDR3 nucleotides: TGCAGTGCCCCCCGTACGGGAGGCGAGCAGTACTTC. Translating it yields CSAPRTGGEQYF.

The chain couples TRBV24-1 to TRBJ2-5; TRBD1 matches 8 bases. The CDR3 covers 14 residues. V trimming: 5 bases; J trimming: 2 bases; junction bases outside the gene matches: 3. Germline values: CDR1 KGHDR, CDR2 SFDVKD. CDR3 DNA sequence: TGTGCCACCAGTGCTAACAGGGGGCAAGAGACCCAGTACTTC. It is translated as CATSANRGQETQYF.

The sample holds many counts of this clonotype. This chain connects TRBV29-1 to TRBJ2-7; 8 positions match TRBD1. The V gene's germline CDR1 is SQVTM and CDR2 ANQGSEA. The CDR3 spans 15 residues. V dropped 7 bases and J dropped 2; count of bases not matched to a gene: 13. CDR3 residues: CSALGQGYSTYEQYV. The CDR3 DNA follows: TGCAGCGCCCTCGGACAGGGATACTCTACCTACGAGCAGTACGTC.

This clonotype was counted at least ten times. The chain joins TRBV10-2 to TRBJ1-1; perhaps TRBD1 as D (5 bases). CDR1 is WSHSY, CDR2 SAAADI, per germline. Trimming took 6 bases from V and 4 from J, leaving 12 bases between them. The CDR3 extends over 13 amino acids. This CDR3 is CASRGQGSTEAFF. In DNA form, the CDR3 reads TGCGCCAGCAGAGGGCAGGGAAGCACTGAAGCTTTCTTT.

This clonotype was detected ten times or more. DNA of the CDR3: TGTGCCACCAGCAGAGATTCGGGCAACTATGGCTACACCTTC. Translating gives CATSRDSGNYGYTF. V gene TRBV15 combines with J gene TRBJ1-2, with D uncertain. Germline V lookup: CDR1 LNHNV, CDR2 YYDKDF (reference sequence). CDR3 length: 14 amino acids. Trimming stripped 0 bases from V and 2 bases from J, with 7 bases between.

The chain employs TRBV6-1 and TRBJ1-5; a possible D gene is TRBD1 (5 bases). Trimming removed 0 bases from V and 5 bases from J, with 14 bases in between. The CDR3 is 16 amino acids. Germline V CDR1 and CDR2: MNHNS, SASEGT. In nucleotides, the CDR3 is TGTGCCAGCAGTGAAGCGCGAGGGGATGGCTATCAGCCCCAGCATTTT. Its protein product is CASSEARGDGYQPQHF.

In this sample, this clonotype turned up many times. The V gene is TRBV5-1, the J gene TRBJ2-1; D not resolved. The CDR3 has 13 residues. V lost 4 bases to trimming and J lost 5 bases, with 10 bases between them. CDR1 and CDR2 (germline): SGHRS, YFSETQ. DNA of the CDR3: TGCGCCAGCAGCCCGAGTGGGCACAATGAGCAGTTCTTC. Its translation is CASSPSGHNEQFF.

This clonotype was detected a few times. J is TRBJ2-7 and V is TRBV12-3 or TRBV12-4, with 9 positions matching TRBD1. V trimming: 6 bases; J trimming: 5 bases; junction bases outside the gene matches: 8. This CDR3 comprises 14 residues. The CDR3 DNA sequence: TGTGCCAGCAGCTCCGGGACAGGGAAGCACGAGCAGTACTTC. This sequence encodes CASSSGTGKHEQYF.

This sequence joins TRBV7-9 and TRBJ1-6; 9 nucleotides match TRBD1. The CDR3 is made up of 16 amino acids. J gave up 7 bases and V 3 bases, and 7 bases lay outside the gene matches. Germline V gene data show CDR1 as SEHNR and CDR2 as FQNEAQ (reference sequence). The CDR3 here is CASSFLAGTGNSPLHF. For the CDR3, the DNA is TGTGCCAGCAGCTTTCTAGCCGGGACAGGGAATTCACCCCTCCACTTT.

Concerning this clonotype itself: Germline and junction disagree at one end, which may indicate a read error. The chain carries TRBV12-3 or TRBV12-4 and TRBJ2-3; D gene unclear. This CDR3 contains 17 residues. The CDR3, as DNA: TGTACCAGCAGTTTAGTAATGGGGTCCCCGCTCTCAGATACGCAGTATTTT. Translating it yields CTSSLVMGSPLSDTQYF.

In its sample, this clonotype was seen many times. V gene TRBV28 combines with J gene TRBJ2-2; the match to TRBD1 covers 7 bases. Trimming at V came to 3 bases and at J to 4 bases, leaving 2 bases not matched to a gene. Germline V gene sequence: CDR1 MDHEN, CDR2 SYDVKM. The CDR3 consists of 14 residues. The CDR3 DNA follows: TGTGCCAGCAGTTTCGACAGGGCCACCGGGGAGCTGTTTTTT. Protein product: CASSFDRATGELFF.

This clonotype was detected a few times. The V and J genes are TRBV5-1 and TRBJ2-5, with TRBD1 identical over 8 bases. Germline V gene lookup returns CDR1 SGHRS and CDR2 YFSETQ. The CDR3 is 14 amino acids. The ends lost 3 bases at V and 1 base at J; junction bases unmatched: 2. This CDR3 is CASSSTGVQETQYF. The DNA of the CDR3 is TGCGCCAGCAGCTCGACAGGGGTCCAAGAGACCCAGTACTTC.

This clonotype was seen repeatedly, ten times or more. This sequence joins TRBV12-3 or TRBV12-4 and TRBJ1-6, with D possibly being TRBD1 (6 bases). V was pared by 0 bases and J by 6 bases, with 9 bases between. The CDR3 contains 15 residues. CDR3 sequence: CASSLALGGNSPLHF. DNA for the CDR3: TGTGCCAGCAGTTTAGCCTTAGGGGGTAATTCACCCCTCCACTTT.

This clonotype came up a few times. J is TRBJ1-6 and V is TRBV9, with TRBD1 matching 7 bases. CDR1 is SGDLS, CDR2 YYNGEE, per germline. The CDR3 length is 15 residues. With V trimmed by 1 base and J by 7 bases, 5 bases remained unmatched. The CDR3 DNA sequence: TGTGCCAGCAGCGTAAGACAGGGCGTGAATTCACCCCTCCACTTT. This gives the protein CASSVRQGVNSPLHF.

The sample holds many counts of this clonotype. The rearrangement joins TRBV12-3 or TRBV12-4 to TRBJ2-2, with D perhaps TRBD2 (6 bases). The V and J ends lost 8 bases and 2 bases respectively, with 12 bases between them. The CDR3 consists of 14 residues. CDR3 sequence: CASGRGPNTGELFF. DNA of the CDR3: TGTGCCAGCGGGCGGGGACCCAACACCGGGGAGCTGTTTTTT.

The chain has TRBV9 and TRBJ2-1; the D is unclear. The CDR3 extends over 13 amino acids. The germline V and J ends were trimmed by 0 bases and 4 bases, with 5 bases remaining between them. Germline lookup yields CDR1 SGDLS and CDR2 YYNGEE. The CDR3 bases are TGTGCCAGCAGCGTAGACGAGTACAATGAGCAGTTCTTC. This encodes CASSVDEYNEQFF.

As concerns this clonotype: One junction end disagrees with the germline gene, perhaps due to a read error. The chain combines TRBV7-8 with TRBJ2-3; D possibly matches TRBD1 or TRBD2 (6 bases each). The CDR3 spans 16 residues. Looked up from germline, CDR1 is SGHVS and CDR2 is FQNEAQ. CDR3: CTSSPARGLSTDTQYF. CDR3 sequence (DNA): TGTACCAGCAGCCCAGCTCGGGGGCTTAGCACAGATACGCAGTATTTT.

This rearrangement joins TRBV10-3 to TRBJ2-1; D unclear. Looked up from germline, CDR1 is ENHRY and CDR2 is SYGVKD. V lost 4 bases and J lost 6, with 7 bases in between. This CDR3 is built from 12 residues. The CDR3 sequence: CAISGSSNEQFF. As DNA, the CDR3 is TGTGCCATCAGTGGTAGCAGCAATGAGCAGTTCTTC.

Note on this clonotype: A junction boundary mismatches the germline segment, possibly from a read error. The V call is TRBV6-1, the J call TRBJ2-7, with D maybe TRBD2 (7 bases). The CDR3 runs 13 residues. Germline assignment: CDR1 MNHNS and CDR2 SASEGT. The CDR3 nucleotides are TGTGTCAGCAGTGAAGGGGGGGTCCACGAGCAGTACTTC. It is translated as CVSSEGGVHEQYF.

The chain is built from TRBV7-9 and TRBJ1-1; D perhaps matches TRBD1 (5 bases). The length of the CDR3 is 13 residues. Trimming took 1 base from V and 7 from J, leaving 10 bases between them. CDR1 is SEHNR and CDR2 is FQNEAQ in the germline V gene (reference sequence). This CDR3 reads CASSLVGGNEAFF. The CDR3 bases are TGTGCCAGCAGCTTAGTTGGGGGAAATGAAGCTTTCTTT.

In this sample, this clonotype turned up a few times. This chain connects TRBV6-1 to TRBJ2-5; D possibly corresponds to TRBD1 (7 bases). V lost 4 bases and J 7 bases, leaving 10 bases between the germline ends. Germline values: CDR1 MNHNS, CDR2 SASEGT. The CDR3 spans 12 residues. CDR3 sequence (DNA): TGTGCCAGCAGTGTCCAGGGGGGGACCCAGTACTTC. The encoded protein is CASSVQGGTQYF.